What follows is one TCR beta chain and its context. Antigen specificity is unknown. Per germline, CDR1 MNHNS and CDR2 SASEGT. V was cut by 2 bases and J by 1 base, with 5 bases left in between. CDR3 size: 13 residues. The entry originates in a study of PD-1 blockade in classical Hodgkin lymphoma. Overall study findings and caveats: What drove the repertoire differences, possibly disease activity or prior therapy, has not been defined. Baseline TCR diversity was reportedly lower in newly diagnosed patients than healthy donors.

The time point is: newly diagnosed, previously untreated cHL patient sample. Comparison samples consisted of PBMCs from newly diagnosed, untreated classical Hodgkin lymphoma. Clones were sequenced by immunoSEQ multiplex PCR, and TCRdb holds only the in-frame ones, with some missing. The sample has around 43,000 clones; around 90% are singletons. The chain links TRBV6-1 to TRBJ1-1; D call uncertain. Sequences were obtained from peripheral blood mononuclear cells (PBMCs). This clonotype was obtained from a human donor with classical Hodgkin lymphoma. CDR3 in amino acids: CASSERPNTEAFF. The CDR3 DNA is TGTGCCAGCAGTGAAAGACCGAACACTGAAGCTTTCTTT.